This is a list of T cell receptor beta chains from one sample in a study of blood T cell repertoires in COVID-19. Method: immunoSEQ multiplex PCR; TCRdb's copy keeps in-frame clones and lacks some. The repertoire holds tens of thousands of clones, with less than 90% as singletons. The specimen was peripheral blood. These receptors were collected from a human donor with active COVID-19. The donor label of this sample is uncertain. CDR3s include the opening cysteine and the closing phenylalanine or tryptophan. D genes are given only for firm matches. Clone sizes are given selectively: once, few, many, or a class where the clone is expanded.

CDR3aa: CASSYETVTDTQYF; CDR3nt: TGTGCCAGCAGTTACGAGACAGTCACAGATACGCAGTATTTT; v_gene: TRBV6-2/TRBV6-3; abundance: .; d_gene: .; j_gene: TRBJ2-3
CDR3aa: CASSGQGASPTGELFF; CDR3nt: TGTGCCAGCAGTGGACAGGGGGCTTCGCCCACCGGGGAGCTGTTTTTT; v_gene: TRBV6-1; abundance: .; d_gene: TRBD1; j_gene: TRBJ2-2
CDR3aa: CASSNRQGLWVTEAFF; CDR3nt: TGTGCCAGTAGTAACCGACAGGGTTTGTGGGTCACTGAAGCTTTCTTT; v_gene: TRBV19; abundance: once; d_gene: TRBD1; j_gene: TRBJ1-1
CDR3aa: CASSQETKRDTAYNEQFF; CDR3nt: TGTGCCAGCAGCCAGGAAACCAAACGGGACACTGCGTACAATGAGCAGTTCTTC; v_gene: TRBV3-1/TRBV3-2; abundance: .; d_gene: .; j_gene: TRBJ2-1
CDR3aa: CASSLLRGGGNEQFF; CDR3nt: TGTGCCAGCAGCTTACTGCGGGGGGGCGGAAATGAGCAGTTCTTC; v_gene: TRBV7-2; abundance: .; d_gene: TRBD2; j_gene: TRBJ2-1
CDR3aa: CASSVERGGITDTQYF; CDR3nt: TGTGCCAGCAGCGTAGAACGGGGGGGCATCACAGATACGCAGTATTTT; v_gene: TRBV9; abundance: .; d_gene: TRBD2; j_gene: TRBJ2-3
CDR3aa: CASSLLGQGTGETQYF; CDR3nt: TGTGCCAGCAGTTTGCTTGGACAGGGAACTGGAGAGACCCAGTACTTC; v_gene: TRBV6-5; abundance: .; d_gene: TRBD1; j_gene: TRBJ2-5
CDR3aa: CASSRDSVFEQFF; CDR3nt: TGTGCCAGCAGCCGCGACAGCGTTTTTGAGCAGTTCTTC; v_gene: TRBV6-2/TRBV6-3; abundance: .; d_gene: .; j_gene: TRBJ2-1
CDR3aa: CASSFSGGNSYEQYF; CDR3nt: TGTGCCAGCAGCTTCAGCGGGGGGAACTCCTACGAGCAGTACTTC; v_gene: TRBV5-4; abundance: .; d_gene: TRBD2; j_gene: TRBJ2-7
CDR3aa: CASSYRVADQPQHF; CDR3nt: TGTGCCAGCAGTTACCGGGTAGCGGATCAGCCCCAGCATTTT; v_gene: TRBV6-2/TRBV6-3; abundance: .; d_gene: .; j_gene: TRBJ1-5
CDR3aa: CASSWTGGTDTQYF; CDR3nt: TGTGCCAGCAGTTGGACAGGGGGCACAGATACGCAGTATTTT; v_gene: TRBV5-4; abundance: .; d_gene: TRBD1; j_gene: TRBJ2-3
CDR3aa: CASSLEASSETQYF; CDR3nt: TGTGCCAGCAGCTTGGAAGCTTCCTCCGAGACCCAGTACTTC; v_gene: TRBV5-4; abundance: .; d_gene: .; j_gene: TRBJ2-5
CDR3aa: CASSQEAYRGWTNYGYTF; CDR3nt: TGTGCCAGCAGCCAAGAGGCCTACAGGGGGTGGACTAACTATGGCTACACCTTC; v_gene: TRBV3-1/TRBV3-2; abundance: .; d_gene: TRBD1; j_gene: TRBJ1-2
CDR3aa: CASSRDRPVGGNTIYF; CDR3nt: TGTGCCAGCAGCCGCGACAGGCCGGTTGGGGGAAACACCATATATTTT; v_gene: TRBV11-2; abundance: .; d_gene: .; j_gene: TRBJ1-3
CDR3aa: CASSDGTSGSEYTDTQYF; CDR3nt: TGTGCCAGCAGTGACGGGACTAGCGGGAGTGAGTACACAGATACGCAGTATTTT; v_gene: TRBV2; abundance: .; d_gene: TRBD2; j_gene: TRBJ2-3
CDR3aa: CASSLGRGNQPQHF; CDR3nt: TGTGCCAGCAGTCTTGGGCGGGGCAATCAGCCCCAGCATTTT; v_gene: TRBV3-1/TRBV3-2; abundance: .; d_gene: .; j_gene: TRBJ1-5
CDR3aa: CASSQVSEAFF; CDR3nt: TGTGCCAGCAGCCAAGTCAGTGAAGCTTTCTTT; v_gene: TRBV3-1/TRBV3-2; abundance: once; d_gene: .; j_gene: TRBJ1-1
CDR3aa: CASSQGMNREYEQYF; CDR3nt: TGTGCCAGCAGCCAAGGGATGAACAGGGAATACGAGCAGTACTTC; v_gene: TRBV4-2; abundance: .; d_gene: .; j_gene: TRBJ2-7